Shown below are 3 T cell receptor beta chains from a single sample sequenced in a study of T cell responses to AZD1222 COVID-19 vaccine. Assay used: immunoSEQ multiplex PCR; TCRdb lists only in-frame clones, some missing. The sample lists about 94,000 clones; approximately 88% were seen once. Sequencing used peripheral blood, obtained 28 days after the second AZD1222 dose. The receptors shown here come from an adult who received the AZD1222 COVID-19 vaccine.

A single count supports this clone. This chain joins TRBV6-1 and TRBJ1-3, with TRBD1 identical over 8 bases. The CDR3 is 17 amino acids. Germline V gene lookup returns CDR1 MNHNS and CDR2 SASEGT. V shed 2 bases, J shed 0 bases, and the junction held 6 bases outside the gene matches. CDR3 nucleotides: TGTGCCAGCAGTGAATTCGGGACAGGCCACTCTGGAAACACCATATATTTT. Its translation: CASSEFGTGHSGNTIYF.

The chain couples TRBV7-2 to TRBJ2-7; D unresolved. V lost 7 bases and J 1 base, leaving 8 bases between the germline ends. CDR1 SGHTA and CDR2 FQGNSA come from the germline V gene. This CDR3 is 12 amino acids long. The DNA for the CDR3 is TGTGCCAGCAAGGGCGTTTCCTACGAGCAGTACTTC. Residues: CASKGVSYEQYF.

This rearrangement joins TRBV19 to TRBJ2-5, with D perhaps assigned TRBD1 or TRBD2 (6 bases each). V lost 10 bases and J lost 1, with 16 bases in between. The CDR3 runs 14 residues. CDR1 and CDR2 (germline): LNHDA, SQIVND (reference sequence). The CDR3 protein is CATDGGGIQETQYF. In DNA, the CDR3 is TGTGCCACGGACGGAGGGGGAATCCAAGAGACCCAGTACTTC. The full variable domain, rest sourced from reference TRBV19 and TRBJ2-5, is DGGITQSPKYLFRKEGQNVTLSCEQNLNHDAMYWYRQDPGQGLRLIYYSQIVNDFQKGDIAEGYSVSREKKESFPLTVTSAQKNPTAFYLCATDGGGIQETQYFGPGTRLLVL.